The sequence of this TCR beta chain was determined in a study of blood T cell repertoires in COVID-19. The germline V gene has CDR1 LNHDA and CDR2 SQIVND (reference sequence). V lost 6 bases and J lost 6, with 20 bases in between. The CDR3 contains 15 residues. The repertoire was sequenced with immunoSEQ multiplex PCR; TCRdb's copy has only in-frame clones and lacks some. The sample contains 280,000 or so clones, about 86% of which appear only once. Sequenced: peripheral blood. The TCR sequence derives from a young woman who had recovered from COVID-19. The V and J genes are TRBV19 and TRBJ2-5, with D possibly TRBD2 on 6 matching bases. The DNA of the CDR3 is TGTGCCAGTAGCAATTCGTTGTTGGGGAGGCAGACCCAGTACTTC. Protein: CASSNSLLGRQTQYF. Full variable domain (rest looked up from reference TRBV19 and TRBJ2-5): DGGITQSPKYLFRKEGQNVTLSCEQNLNHDAMYWYRQDPGQGLRLIYYSQIVNDFQKGDIAEGYSVSREKKESFPLTVTSAQKNPTAFYLCASSNSLLGRQTQYFGPGTRLLVL.